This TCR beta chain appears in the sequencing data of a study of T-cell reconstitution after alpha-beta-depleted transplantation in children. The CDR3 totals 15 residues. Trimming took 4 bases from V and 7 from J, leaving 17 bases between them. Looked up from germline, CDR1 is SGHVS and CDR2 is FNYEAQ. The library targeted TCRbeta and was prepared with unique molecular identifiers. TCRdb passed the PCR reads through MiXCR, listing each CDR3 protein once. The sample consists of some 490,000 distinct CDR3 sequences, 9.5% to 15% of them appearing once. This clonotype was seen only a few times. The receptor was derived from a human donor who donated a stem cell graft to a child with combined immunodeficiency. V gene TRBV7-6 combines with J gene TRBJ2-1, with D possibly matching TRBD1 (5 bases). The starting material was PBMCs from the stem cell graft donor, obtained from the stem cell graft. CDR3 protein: CASSSPGLSMNEQFF. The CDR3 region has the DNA TGTGCCAGCAGCTCGCCAGGGTTGTCAATGAATGAGCAGTTCTTC.